What follows is one T cell receptor (beta chain) and its context. Its antigen is undetermined. The entry originates in a study of cytomegalovirus exposure and HLA in healthy donors. Using immunoSEQ multiplex PCR, the repertoire was profiled, and TCRdb retains in-frame clones only, with some absent. In the table there are about 160,000 clones, approximately 84% of which are singletons. Points from the study as a whole: First-cohort TCR clusters were later found to tend to co-occur in the 90 to 150 validation repertoires. Altogether, 170 or so TCR beta chains were recorded as cytomegalovirus-associated. High sensitivity and specificity were reportedly achieved when the classifier diagnosed cytomegalovirus status. The study found most TCR sequences rare, yet found some public TCRs in many donors.

The specimen sequenced was PBMCs. The receptor was isolated from a young man in good health and CMV-seropositive.

The CDR3 DNA reads TGTGCCAGCAGTCCCCCGAGACAGGGTCACGAAAAACTGTTTTTT. Residues: CASSPPRQGHEKLFF. V and J are TRBV28 and TRBJ1-4; 7 positions agree with TRBD1. The V and J ends lost 5 bases and 8 bases, in that order; junction bases with no gene match: 11. The germline gives CDR1 MDHEN, CDR2 SYDVKM. CDR3 length: 15 residues.